This is a list of T cell receptor beta chains from one sample in a study of shared clonotypes between healthy human individuals. The repertoire was sequenced with immunoSEQ multiplex PCR; TCRdb's copy has only in-frame clones and lacks some. The sample includes about a million clones, about 77% of them seen just once. The sequenced material came from memory CD4+ T cells sorted from blood. The receptors were sampled from a man aged 18-30 years in good health. CDR3s include the opening cysteine and the closing phenylalanine or tryptophan. The order of the fields is D gene, J gene, V gene, clone size, CDR3 DNA, CDR3 protein. A D gene is named only where the DNA matches it firmly. Only part of the rows carry a size: once, few, many, or a class if the clone is expanded.

d_call: .
j_call: TRBJ2-1
v_call: TRBV7-9
clone_size: .
cdr3_nt: TGTGCCAGCACAACAGGGCCGCTAGAAGGGTTCTTC
cdr3_aa: CASTTGPLEGFF

d_call: .
j_call: TRBJ1-4
v_call: TRBV6-5
clone_size: .
cdr3_nt: TGTGCCAGCAGGCCCGACAGACGCCTTGAAAAACTGTTTTTT
cdr3_aa: CASRPDRRLEKLFF

d_call: .
j_call: TRBJ1-1
v_call: TRBV6-1
clone_size: .
cdr3_nt: TGTGCCAGCAGCTCCAGACAGATTGAAGCTTTCTTT
cdr3_aa: CASSSRQIEAFF

d_call: TRBD2
j_call: TRBJ2-3
v_call: TRBV9
clone_size: few
cdr3_nt: TGTGCCAGCAGCGTAGGGGGAGGGCCCACATACACAGATACGCAGTATTTT
cdr3_aa: CASSVGGGPTYTDTQYF

d_call: TRBD1
j_call: TRBJ1-6
v_call: TRBV19
clone_size: .
cdr3_nt: TGTGCCAGTGGGGATGGGACAGCGAATTCACCCCTCCACTTT
cdr3_aa: CASGDGTANSPLHF

d_call: TRBD1
j_call: TRBJ1-4
v_call: TRBV5-1
clone_size: .
cdr3_nt: TGCGCCAGCAGCTTGGGGACAGGTGCAACTAATGAAAAACTGTTTTTT
cdr3_aa: CASSLGTGATNEKLFF

d_call: .
j_call: TRBJ1-5
v_call: TRBV29-1
clone_size: .
cdr3_nt: TGCAGCGTTGGGGAAGCGAGCAATCAGCCCCAGCATTTT
cdr3_aa: CSVGEASNQPQHF

d_call: TRBD1
j_call: TRBJ1-6
v_call: TRBV5-1
clone_size: .
cdr3_nt: TGCGCCAGCACCACGGACAGGGAGAATTCACCCCTCCACTTT
cdr3_aa: CASTTDRENSPLHF

d_call: TRBD1
j_call: TRBJ1-2
v_call: TRBV10-3
clone_size: few
cdr3_nt: TGTGCCATCAGTCCCGGGACAGGGAGGGGGGACTATGGCTACACCTTC
cdr3_aa: CAISPGTGRGDYGYTF

d_call: TRBD2
j_call: TRBJ2-7
v_call: TRBV4-2
clone_size: few
cdr3_nt: TGTGCCAGCAGCCAAGAGTGGGCTAGCGGGACATCCTACGAGCAGTACTTC
cdr3_aa: CASSQEWASGTSYEQYF

d_call: .
j_call: TRBJ2-2
v_call: TRBV10-3
clone_size: .
cdr3_nt: TGTGCCATCAGTGACGCCCTCCCAACCCGATCCGGGGAGCTGTTTTTT
cdr3_aa: CAISDALPTRSGELFF

d_call: .
j_call: TRBJ1-3
v_call: TRBV29-1
clone_size: .
cdr3_nt: TGCAGCGTTGAAATCCCGGACGCCGGAAACACCATATATTTT
cdr3_aa: CSVEIPDAGNTIYF

d_call: .
j_call: TRBJ2-7
v_call: TRBV7-2
clone_size: once
cdr3_nt: TGTGCCAGCAGCTTAGTGGGGGGAGGATCCCGCTACGAGCAGTACTTC
cdr3_aa: CASSLVGGGSRYEQYF

d_call: TRBD1
j_call: TRBJ1-1
v_call: TRBV19
clone_size: .
cdr3_nt: TGTGCCAGTAGAACGCTACAGGGGCGGACTGAAGCTTTCTTT
cdr3_aa: CASRTLQGRTEAFF

d_call: .
j_call: TRBJ1-6
v_call: TRBV27
clone_size: once
cdr3_nt: TGTGCCAGCAGTTGGTGGAATAATTCACCCCTCCACTTT
cdr3_aa: CASSWWNNSPLHF

d_call: .
j_call: TRBJ2-7
v_call: TRBV14
clone_size: .
cdr3_nt: TGTGCCAGCATTATGACCCGGGGATACTTC
cdr3_aa: CASIMTRGYF

d_call: .
j_call: TRBJ1-2
v_call: TRBV11-2
clone_size: .
cdr3_nt: TGTGCCAGCAGCTTAGGGATTGATACCGGGGGCTACACCTTC
cdr3_aa: CASSLGIDTGGYTF

d_call: .
j_call: TRBJ2-3
v_call: TRBV7-9
clone_size: .
cdr3_nt: TGTGCCACCGCGCCGGGGCTCCCAAATACGCAGTATTTT
cdr3_aa: CATAPGLPNTQYF

d_call: .
j_call: TRBJ2-5
v_call: TRBV6-1
clone_size: few
cdr3_nt: TGTGCCAGCAGTGAAGGGGCGGGGGCCTTACAAGAGACCCAGTACTTC
cdr3_aa: CASSEGAGALQETQYF

d_call: .
j_call: TRBJ2-7
v_call: TRBV6-1
clone_size: few
cdr3_nt: TGTGCCAGCAGCGACAGGCGCTACGAGCAGTACTTC
cdr3_aa: CASSDRRYEQYF

d_call: .
j_call: TRBJ1-2
v_call: TRBV28
clone_size: .
cdr3_nt: TGTGCCAGCAGTTTGCCCAGCTCCTATGGCTACACCTTC
cdr3_aa: CASSLPSSYGYTF

d_call: TRBD1
j_call: TRBJ2-2
v_call: TRBV5-1
clone_size: .
cdr3_nt: TGCGCCAGCAGCTTGAGGACAGGGGGCGCGGGCGGGGAGCTGTTTTTT
cdr3_aa: CASSLRTGGAGGELFF

d_call: .
j_call: TRBJ1-1
v_call: TRBV27
clone_size: .
cdr3_nt: TGTGCCAGCAGTTTAGTTGGGGGCGGAAAAGCTTTCTTT
cdr3_aa: CASSLVGGGKAFF

d_call: TRBD1
j_call: TRBJ1-1
v_call: TRBV5-4
clone_size: .
cdr3_nt: TGTGCCAGCAGCGTCGACAGGGGGTCGAACACTGAAGCTTTCTTT
cdr3_aa: CASSVDRGSNTEAFF